These 20 T cell receptor beta chains were all obtained from the same sample, sequenced in a study of cytomegalovirus exposure and HLA in healthy donors. Generated by immunoSEQ multiplex PCR, the TCRdb table keeps only in-frame clones and is missing some. The sample shows 150,000 to 200,000 clones, 75% to 90% of them seen only once. Sample: PBMCs. The receptors come from a young man in good health and CMV-seropositive.

This rearrangement joins TRBV27 to TRBJ2-3; the D is unclear. The CDR3 consists of 13 residues. V was shortened by 4 bases and J by 3 bases, with 8 bases between the two germline ends. CDR1 and CDR2 (germline): MNHEY, SMNVEV (reference sequence). The CDR3 DNA is TGTGCCAGCAGTTCCCTCCTAACAGATACGCAGTATTTT. Translation: CASSSLLTDTQYF.

The chain has TRBV6-1 and TRBJ2-5; the match to TRBD1 covers 12 bases. Germline V gene sequence: CDR1 MNHNS, CDR2 SASEGT. V lost 9 bases and J lost 2; bases outside the gene matches: 4. This CDR3 contains 14 residues. The CDR3 sequence is CASGTGGGQETQYF. The CDR3, as DNA: TGTGCCAGTGGGACAGGGGGCGGTCAAGAGACCCAGTACTTC.

The rearrangement joins TRBV27 to TRBJ2-7, with unresolved D. Germline lookup yields CDR1 MNHEY and CDR2 SMNVEV (reference sequence). The CDR3 consists of 14 residues. The ends were cut back, 4 bases at V and 0 bases at J, with 10 bases in the middle. The CDR3: CASSSQFSSYEQYF. For the CDR3, the DNA is TGTGCCAGCAGTTCCCAGTTTTCCTCCTACGAGCAGTACTTC.

The table lists this clone with a count of one. V usage is TRBV2 and J usage is TRBJ2-3, with D perhaps matching TRBD2 (5 bases). V was clipped by 2 bases and J by 2 bases, with 8 bases between them. The CDR3 sequence is 14 residues long. Germline V gives CDR1 SNHLY, CDR2 FYNNEI. This chain's CDR3 is CASSENGNTDTQYF. The DNA for the CDR3 is TGTGCCAGCAGTGAAAACGGGAACACAGATACGCAGTATTTT.

The rearrangement links TRBV27 to TRBJ2-2; a possible D gene is TRBD2 (5 bases). CDR1 is MNHEY, CDR2 SMNVEV, per germline (reference sequence). V lost 6 bases and J 4 bases, leaving 9 bases between the germline ends. The CDR3 has 13 residues. The CDR3 DNA follows: TGTGCCAGCAGCTCGGGATCCACCGGGGAGCTGTTTTTT. Its translation is CASSSGSTGELFF.

This chain uses TRBV28 with TRBJ2-3, with a weak D call TRBD2 (5 bases). The V and J ends lost 4 bases and 0 bases respectively, with 11 bases between them. The CDR3 totals 15 residues. Germline assignment: CDR1 MDHEN and CDR2 SYDVKM. CDR3 coding DNA: TGTGCCAGCAGTTATACTAGAGTTAGCACAGATACGCAGTATTTT. Its translation is CASSYTRVSTDTQYF.

The V gene is TRBV7-2, the J gene TRBJ1-1; TRBD1 is a possible D gene (5 bases). This CDR3 region has 13 residues. Germline lookup yields CDR1 SGHTA and CDR2 FQGNSA. V lost 7 bases and J lost 4, with 13 bases in between. The CDR3 sequence: CASTLGGTTEAFF. The CDR3 DNA follows: TGTGCCAGCACCCTAGGAGGGACCACTGAAGCTTTCTTT.

The chain links TRBV6-5 to TRBJ1-1, with 8 nucleotides matching TRBD1. With 4 bases clipped from V and 4 bases from J, the junction kept 8 bases outside the gene matches. The CDR3 length is 15 residues. Germline CDR1 and CDR2: MNHEY and SVGAGI. Here the CDR3 DNA reads TGTGCCAGCAGTTCCCATGAAACAGGGGGCACTGAAGCTTTCTTT. It yields the protein CASSSHETGGTEAFF.

The rearrangement joins TRBV28 to TRBJ2-7; possibly TRBD1 for D (6 bases). V lost 3 bases, J lost 2 bases, and 11 bases lay in between. CDR1 is MDHEN and CDR2 is SYDVKM in the germline V gene. This CDR3 contains 14 residues. CDR3 bases: TGTGCCAGCAGTTTGGCAGGGGCCACCTACGAGCAGTACTTC. Translated: CASSLAGATYEQYF.

This chain connects TRBV4-1 to TRBJ2-1; possibly TRBD1 for D (6 bases). From germline, CDR1 is MGHRA and CDR2 YSYEKL. Trimming took off 4 bases at V and 6 bases at J, with 13 bases between the two ends. The CDR3 loop spans 14 amino acids. CDR3 DNA sequence: TGCGCCAGCAGCCGGGTCGGGACACGCAATGAGCAGTTCTTC. Protein sequence: CASSRVGTRNEQFF.

The CDR3 sequence: CASSVGSSFLGEQFF. CDR3 coding DNA: TGTGCCAGCAGCGTAGGATCGAGTTTCCTAGGTGAGCAGTTCTTC. This chain connects TRBV9 to TRBJ2-1; no firm D call. The CDR3 extends over 15 amino acids. V lost 0 bases and J 9 bases, leaving 16 bases between the germline ends. The V gene's germline CDR1 is SGDLS and CDR2 YYNGEE.

This chain uses TRBV7-2 with TRBJ1-2; TRBD1 matches 7 bases. The V gene end was trimmed by 5 bases and the J gene end by 8 bases; junction bases not matched to a gene: 8. Germline V gene data show CDR1 as SGHTA and CDR2 as FQGNSA. The CDR3 has 13 residues. CDR3 DNA sequence: TGTGCCAGCAGCCGAGGGGACAGTGGAGGCTACACCTTC. Encoded protein: CASSRGDSGGYTF.

The rearrangement uses TRBV4-2 and TRBJ2-7, with D hard to call. V was pared by 0 bases and J by 3 bases, with 15 bases between. The CDR3 length is 16 residues. Germline-derived CDR1 and CDR2 are LGHNA and YNFKEQ. This chain's CDR3 is CASSQDPSPPFYEQYF. Written as DNA, the CDR3 is TGTGCCAGCAGCCAAGATCCCAGTCCCCCCTTCTACGAGCAGTACTTC.

V and J are TRBV4-1 and TRBJ1-1; TRBD1 is a possible D gene (5 bases). The CDR3 is 16 amino acids. CDR1 and CDR2 (germline): MGHRA, YSYEKL. The V and J ends lost 0 bases and 1 base respectively, with 12 bases between them. This chain's CDR3 is CASSQEGAGGNTEAFF. DNA for the CDR3: TGCGCCAGCAGCCAAGAAGGGGCCGGGGGGAACACTGAAGCTTTCTTT.

The rearrangement joins TRBV7-9 to TRBJ1-4; D is possibly TRBD1 (6 bases). Germline V gene lookup returns CDR1 SEHNR and CDR2 FQNEAQ (reference sequence). V lost 1 base, J lost 0 bases, and 15 bases lay in between. The CDR3 contains 18 residues. CDR3 region: CASSLGQTGDATNEKLFF. DNA of the CDR3: TGTGCCAGCAGCTTAGGTCAGACAGGCGATGCAACTAATGAAAAACTGTTTTTT.

The chain couples TRBV5-1 to TRBJ2-6, with D hard to call. Germline V gene lookup returns CDR1 SGHRS and CDR2 YFSETQ. Trimming stripped 0 bases from V and 0 bases from J, with 4 bases between. This CDR3 spans 15 amino acids. The CDR3 reads CASSLASSGANVLTF. The CDR3 nucleotides are TGCGCCAGCAGCTTGGCGAGCTCTGGGGCCAACGTCCTGACTTTC. Using reference TRBV5-1 and TRBJ2-6 for the parts outside the CDR3, the full variable domain is KAGVTQTPRYLIKTRGQQVTLSCSPISGHRSVSWYQQTPGQGLQFLFEYFSETQRNKGNFPGRFSGRQFSNSRSEMNVSTLELGDSALYLCASSLASSGANVLTFGAGSRLTVL.

This clone occurred once. The sample has other DNA sequences that encode this CDR3 too. V gene TRBV30 combines with J gene TRBJ2-7; D perhaps matches TRBD1 (6 bases). With 0 bases removed from V and 4 bases from J, the gap between germline ends came to 7 bases. The CDR3 sequence is 12 residues long. Germline V gene sequence: CDR1 GTSNPN, CDR2 SVGIG (reference sequence). The CDR3 region has the DNA TGTGCCTGGAGTGTACAGGGTTACGAGCAGTACTTC. It translates to CAWSVQGYEQYF.

The chain links TRBV12-5 to TRBJ2-3; 13 nucleotides align to TRBD2. The germline V gene encodes CDR1 LGHNT and CDR2 FRNRAP. CDR3 size: 15 residues. V trimming: 5 bases; J trimming: 2 bases; junction bases outside the gene matches: 1. In DNA, the CDR3 is TGTGCTAGTGGTGGACTAGCGGGGGCCACAGATACGCAGTATTTT. It is translated as CASGGLAGATDTQYF.

The chain is built from TRBV2 and TRBJ1-5, with 8 nucleotides matching TRBD1. Germline values: CDR1 SNHLY, CDR2 FYNNEI. CDR3 length equals 16 residues. The ends lost 5 bases at V and 2 bases at J; junction bases unmatched: 8. CDR3: CASSRPGQGRNQPQHF. The CDR3 DNA follows: TGTGCCAGCAGTCGGCCCGGACAGGGCCGCAATCAGCCCCAGCATTTT.

V usage is TRBV2 and J usage is TRBJ2-7; the match to TRBD1 covers 9 bases. Germline V gene sequence: CDR1 SNHLY, CDR2 FYNNEI. The CDR3 is made up of 15 amino acids. The V gene end was trimmed by 6 bases and the J gene end by 4 bases; junction bases not matched to a gene: 10. The CDR3 sequence is CASRLRDRVFYEQYF. DNA of the CDR3: TGTGCCAGCAGGTTACGGGACAGGGTGTTTTACGAGCAGTACTTC.